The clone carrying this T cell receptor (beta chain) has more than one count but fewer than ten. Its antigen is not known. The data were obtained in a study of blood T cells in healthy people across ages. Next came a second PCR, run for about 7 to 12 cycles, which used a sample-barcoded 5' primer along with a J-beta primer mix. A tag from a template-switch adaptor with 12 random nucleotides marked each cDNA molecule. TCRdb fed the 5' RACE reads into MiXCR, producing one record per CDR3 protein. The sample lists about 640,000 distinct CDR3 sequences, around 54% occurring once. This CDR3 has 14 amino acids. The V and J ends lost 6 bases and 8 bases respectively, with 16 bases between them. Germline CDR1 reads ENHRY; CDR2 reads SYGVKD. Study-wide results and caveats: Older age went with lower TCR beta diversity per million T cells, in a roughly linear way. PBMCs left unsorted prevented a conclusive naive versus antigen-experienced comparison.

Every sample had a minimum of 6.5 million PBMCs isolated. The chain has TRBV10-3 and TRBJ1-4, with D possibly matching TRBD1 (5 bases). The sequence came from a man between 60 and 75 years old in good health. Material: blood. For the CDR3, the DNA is TGTGCCATCAGGCCTCAGGGTGAAGAGGAAAAACTGTTTTTT. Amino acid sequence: CAIRPQGEEEKLFF.